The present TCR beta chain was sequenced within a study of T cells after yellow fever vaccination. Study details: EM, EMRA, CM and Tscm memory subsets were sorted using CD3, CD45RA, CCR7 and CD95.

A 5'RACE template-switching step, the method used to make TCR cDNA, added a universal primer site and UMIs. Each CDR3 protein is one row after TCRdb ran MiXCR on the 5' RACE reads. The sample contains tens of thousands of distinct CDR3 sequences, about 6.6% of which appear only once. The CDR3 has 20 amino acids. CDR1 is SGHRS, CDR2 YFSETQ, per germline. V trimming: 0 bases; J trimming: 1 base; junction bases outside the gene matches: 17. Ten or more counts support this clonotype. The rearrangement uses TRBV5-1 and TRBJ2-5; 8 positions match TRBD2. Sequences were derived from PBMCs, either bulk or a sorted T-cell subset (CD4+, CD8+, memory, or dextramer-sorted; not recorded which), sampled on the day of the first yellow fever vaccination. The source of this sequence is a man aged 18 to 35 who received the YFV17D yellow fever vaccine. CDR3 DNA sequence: TGCGCCAGCAGCTTGGCACGGTTAGGATGGAGCGGGGGAAGCCAAGAGACCCAGTACTTC. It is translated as CASSLARLGWSGGSQETQYF.